This TCR beta chain is from a study of Ad26.COV2.S vaccination and SARS-CoV-2 variants. The repertoire was sequenced with immunoSEQ multiplex PCR; TCRdb's copy has only in-frame clones and lacks some. Of over 350,000 clones listed, 80% to 90% were seen once; the top ten hold 3.5%. The study's findings and limits: Vaccine recipients and placebo recipients showed similar non-spike TCR breadth.

Germline V gene lookup returns CDR1 SGDLS and CDR2 YYNGEE. The ends lost 4 bases at V and 4 bases at J; junction bases unmatched: 11. This CDR3 region has 17 residues. The sample's treatment: about 20 received Ad26.COV2.S at low or high dose, single or two shots; roughly five received placebo; per-sample allocation not given. Samples came from day 63 after the first vaccine or placebo injection. The shot given was an Ad26 vector that makes Wuhan-strain SARS-CoV-2 spike. Notes on this clone: The antigen is undetermined.

The chain links TRBV9 to TRBJ1-3; 10 bases map to TRBD1. The TCR was taken from a person between 18 and 65 years old who received the Ad26.COV2.S COVID-19 vaccine or a placebo. Material: peripheral blood, obtained in a trial of Ad26.COV2.S vaccine versus placebo. The CDR3 coding sequence is TGTGCCAGCAGCCGGACGTTCGGGACAGGGGAAGGAAACACCATATATTTT. Its translation is CASSRTFGTGEGNTIYF.